Following are 10 T cell receptor beta chains from one sample sequenced in a study of beta chain features in type 1 diabetes. The antigens for these receptors are not known. What was sequenced were expressed TCRB transcripts, since all of the isolated RNA had been reverse transcribed. Sequencing was performed with immunoSEQ multiplex PCR; in TCRdb, only in-frame clones are kept and a portion is missing. The sample holds approximately 600,000 clones, 9.5% to 15% seen once. General study results and limits: TCRB CDR3s were moderately but significantly shorter in Type 1 diabetes patients in all four CD4+ subsets.

Material for sequencing was naive CD4+ T cells from blood. The receptors come from a man aged 30-40 years with type 1 diabetes.

This clone was recorded a few times. In DNA, the CDR3 is TGTGCCAGCAGCTCCCCGACAGTAAGAAAACTGTTTTTT. This sequence encodes CASSSPTVRKLFF. The chain combines TRBV9 with TRBJ1-4, with D perhaps matching TRBD1 (5 bases). V lost 4 bases, J lost 10 bases, and 14 bases lay in between. The CDR3 spans 13 residues. Germline lookup yields CDR1 SGDLS and CDR2 YYNGEE.

The chain employs TRBV27 and TRBJ2-1, with D unclear. CDR1 and CDR2 from the germline V gene are MNHEY and SMNVEV (reference sequence). This CDR3 region has 16 residues. V lost 2 bases, J lost 0 bases, and 11 bases lay in between. The CDR3 sequence is CASSLGGSGSYNEQFF. The CDR3 nucleotides read TGTGCCAGCAGTTTAGGCGGCTCCGGCTCCTACAATGAGCAGTTCTTC.

The rearrangement links TRBV7-2 to TRBJ2-7, with 7 positions matching TRBD2. This CDR3 has 15 residues. The germline V gene encodes CDR1 SGHTA and CDR2 FQGNSA. The trim removed 3 bases at V and 1 base at J, leaving 6 bases unmatched. The CDR3 nucleotides read TGTGCCAGCAGCTTCGGAGCGGGACTTTCCTACGAGCAGTACTTC. This codes for CASSFGAGLSYEQYF. Full variable domain (missing parts from reference TRBV7-2 and TRBJ2-7): GAGVSQSPSNKVTEKGKDVELRCDPISGHTALYWYRQSLGQGLEFLIYFQGNSAPDKSGLPSDRFSAERTGGSVSTLTIQRTQQEDSAVYLCASSFGAGLSYEQYFGPGTRLTVT.

This clone was seen only a few times. The J gene is TRBJ2-5, the V gene TRBV28; D is ambiguous. Germline CDR1 and CDR2: MDHEN and SYDVKM. Trimming took 2 bases from V and 3 from J, leaving 7 bases between them. CDR3 length: 13 amino acids. The CDR3, as DNA: TGTGCCAGCAGTTTAGCCTCTAAAGAGACCCAGTACTTC. This gives the protein CASSLASKETQYF.

This clone has a handful of counts. This chain uses TRBV5-1 with TRBJ2-5; no firm D call. The germline V gene encodes CDR1 SGHRS and CDR2 YFSETQ. With 5 bases removed from V and 7 bases from J, the gap between germline ends came to 9 bases. This CDR3 has 11 amino acids. The CDR3, as DNA: TGCGCCAGCAGGTCACTGTCGACCCAGTACTTC. Translation gives CASRSLSTQYF.

This clone turned up a few times. The V call is TRBV10-3, the J call TRBJ2-3, with 7 bases matching TRBD2. Germline CDR1 and CDR2: ENHRY and SYGVKD. The CDR3 length is 16 residues. Losses at the gene ends were 6 bases for V and 0 bases for J; bases not matched to a gene: 9. In DNA, the CDR3 is TGTGCCATCAGCGCGGGAGTGTGGGCAAGCACAGATACGCAGTATTTT. Encoded protein: CAISAGVWASTDTQYF.

This sequence joins TRBV5-1 and TRBJ2-1, with D perhaps matching TRBD2 (5 bases). Germline V gives CDR1 SGHRS, CDR2 YFSETQ. Trimming pared 4 bases from V and 6 bases from J, leaving 17 bases between. This CDR3 contains 15 residues. CDR3 protein: CASSPERIGGNEQFF. CDR3 DNA sequence: TGCGCCAGCAGCCCCGAGCGGATAGGAGGCAATGAGCAGTTCTTC.

This clone was picked up a small number of times. CDR3 region: CASSLSGQGKADTQYF. The CDR3 DNA reads as TGTGCCAGCAGTTTGTCCGGACAGGGGAAGGCAGATACGCAGTATTTT. The genes are TRBV28 and TRBJ2-3, with 9 bases matching TRBD1. Germline CDR1 is MDHEN and CDR2 is SYDVKM. V shed 3 bases, J shed 4 bases, and the junction held 8 bases outside the gene matches. The CDR3 is made up of 16 amino acids.

The gene calls are TRBV7-9 and TRBJ1-2; D gene ambiguous. V was cut by 5 bases and J by 0 bases, with 7 bases left in between. Germline V gene sequence: CDR1 SEHNR, CDR2 FQNEAQ (reference sequence). The CDR3 is 13 residues long. This chain's CDR3 is CASSPVSNYGYTF. In DNA, the CDR3 is TGTGCCAGCAGCCCAGTCTCTAACTATGGCTACACCTTC.

The chain links TRBV6-5 to TRBJ2-7; D perhaps matches TRBD2 (5 bases). V lost 2 bases, J lost 5 bases, and 19 bases lay in between. The CDR3 sequence is 16 residues long. Per the germline V gene, CDR1 is MNHEY and CDR2 is SVGAGI. The CDR3 here is CASSYGSVGAPNEQYF. The CDR3 nucleotides read TGTGCCAGCAGTTACGGCTCGGTGGGAGCTCCTAACGAGCAGTACTTC.